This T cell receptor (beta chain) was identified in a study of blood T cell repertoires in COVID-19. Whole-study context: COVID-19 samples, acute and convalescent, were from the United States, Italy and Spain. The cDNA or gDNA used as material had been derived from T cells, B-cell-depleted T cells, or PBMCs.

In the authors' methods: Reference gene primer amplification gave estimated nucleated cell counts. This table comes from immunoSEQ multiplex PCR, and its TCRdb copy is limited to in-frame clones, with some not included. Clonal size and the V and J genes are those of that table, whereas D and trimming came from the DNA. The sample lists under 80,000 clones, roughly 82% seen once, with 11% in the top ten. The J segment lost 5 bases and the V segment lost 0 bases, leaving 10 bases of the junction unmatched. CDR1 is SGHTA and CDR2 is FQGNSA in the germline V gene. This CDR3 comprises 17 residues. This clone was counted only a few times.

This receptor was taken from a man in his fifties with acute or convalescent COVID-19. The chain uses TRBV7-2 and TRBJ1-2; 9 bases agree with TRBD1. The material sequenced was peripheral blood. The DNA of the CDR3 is TGTGCCAGCAGCTTAGCCGGGACAGGGTGGGGTGGGTATGGCTACACCTTC. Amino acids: CASSLAGTGWGGYGYTF.